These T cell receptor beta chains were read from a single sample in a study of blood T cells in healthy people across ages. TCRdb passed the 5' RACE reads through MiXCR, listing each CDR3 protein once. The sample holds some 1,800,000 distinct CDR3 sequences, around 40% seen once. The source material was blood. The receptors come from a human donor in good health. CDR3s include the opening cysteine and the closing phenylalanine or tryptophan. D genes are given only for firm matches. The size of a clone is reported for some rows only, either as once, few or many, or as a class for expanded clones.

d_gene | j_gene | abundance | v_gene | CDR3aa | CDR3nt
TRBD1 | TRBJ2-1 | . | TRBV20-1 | CSASPDRVSENEQFF | TGCAGTGCTTCCCCGGACAGGGTGTCGGAAAATGAGCAGTTCTTC
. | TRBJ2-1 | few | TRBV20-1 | CSARDRRSSYNEQFF | TGCAGTGCTAGAGATCGGAGGAGCTCCTACAATGAGCAGTTCTTC
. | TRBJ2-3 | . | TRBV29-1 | CSVGAEASTDTQYF | TGCAGCGTTGGTGCAGAGGCCTCAACAGATACGCAGTATTTT
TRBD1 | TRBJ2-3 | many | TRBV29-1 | CSVGTGGTDTQYF | TGCAGCGTTGGGACAGGGGGCACAGATACGCAGTATTTT
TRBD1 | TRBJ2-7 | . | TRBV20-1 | CSAGTGNTYEQYF | TGCAGTGCTGGGACAGGTAACACCTACGAGCAGTACTTC
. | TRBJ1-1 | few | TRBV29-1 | CSVEGGAGTEAFF | TGCAGCGTTGAGGGGGGTGCGGGCACTGAAGCTTTCTTT
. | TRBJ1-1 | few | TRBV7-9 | CASSSGYRVNTEAFF | TGTGCCAGCAGCTCTGGGTACAGGGTGAACACTGAAGCTTTCTTT
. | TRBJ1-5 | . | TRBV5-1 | CASSVEGHQPRHF | TGCGCCAGCAGCGTGGAGGGACATCAGCCCCGGCATTTT
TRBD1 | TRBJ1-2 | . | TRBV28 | CASSKHTDRGHGYTF | TGTGCCAGCAGTAAACATACAGACAGGGGCCATGGCTACACCTTC
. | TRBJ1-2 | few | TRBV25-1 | CASSELGKDGYTF | TGTGCCAGCAGTGAACTGGGGAAGGATGGCTACACCTTC
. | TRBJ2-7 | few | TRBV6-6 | CASRSTRGYSYEQYF | TGTGCCAGCAGGAGCACTCGGGGCTATTCCTACGAGCAGTACTTC
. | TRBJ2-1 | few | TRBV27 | CASSRDGSYNEQFF | TGTGCCAGCAGTAGGGACGGTAGCTACAATGAGCAGTTCTTC
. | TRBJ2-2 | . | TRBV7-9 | CASEAGGTGELFF | TGTGCCAGCGAGGCCGGGGGCACCGGGGAGCTGTTTTTT
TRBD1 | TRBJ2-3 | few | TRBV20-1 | CSAWDSLTDTQYF | TGCAGTGCGTGGGACAGCCTCACAGATACGCAGTATTTT
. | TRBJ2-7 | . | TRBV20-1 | CSAHKGRLPFEQYF | TGCAGTGCTCACAAGGGGCGCTTACCCTTCGAGCAGTACTTC
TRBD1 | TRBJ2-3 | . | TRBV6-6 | CASVIGDRVFGQYF | TGTGCCAGCGTTATTGGGGACAGGGTTTTTGGGCAGTATTTT
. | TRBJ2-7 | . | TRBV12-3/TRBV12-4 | CASSLRLPGEQYF | TGTGCCAGCAGTTTACGCCTCCCGGGAGAGCAGTACTTC
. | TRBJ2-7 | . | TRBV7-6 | CASSLVSRRDYEQYF | TGTGCCAGCAGCTTAGTTTCACGCAGAGACTACGAGCAGTACTTC
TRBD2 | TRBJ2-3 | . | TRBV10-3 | CAISPGTSGVDTQYF | TGTGCCATCAGCCCCGGGACTAGCGGGGTTGATACGCAGTATTTT
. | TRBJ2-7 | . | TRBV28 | CASSSPQGPYEQYF | TGTGCCAGCAGTTCTCCTCAGGGTCCCTACGAGCAGTACTTC
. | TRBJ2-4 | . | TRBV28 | CASSLPQVKNIQYF | TGTGCCAGCAGTTTGCCGCAGGTGAAAAACATTCAGTACTTC
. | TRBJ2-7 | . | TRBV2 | CASEIGYEQYF | TGTGCCAGCGAAATTGGCTACGAGCAGTACTTC
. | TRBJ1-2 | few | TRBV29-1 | CSVEDRVGGYTF | TGCAGCGTTGAAGATCGAGTGGGGGGCTACACCTTC
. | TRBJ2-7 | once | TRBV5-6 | CASSLWGLDSYEQYF | TGTGCCAGCAGCTTGTGGGGCCTTGACTCCTACGAGCAGTACTTC
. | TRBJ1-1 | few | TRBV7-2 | CASSLSPGRTNTEAFF | TGTGCCAGCAGCTTATCCCCGGGTCGAACGAACACTGAAGCTTTCTTT
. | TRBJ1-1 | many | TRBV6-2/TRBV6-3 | CASSPPLEDLPTEAFF | TGTGCCAGCAGCCCCCCGTTAGAAGATCTTCCTACTGAAGCTTTCTTT
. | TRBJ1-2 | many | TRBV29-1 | CSVEVGKGYTF | TGCAGCGTTGAAGTCGGGAAGGGCTACACCTTC
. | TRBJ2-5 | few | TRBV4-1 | CASSQEGTGGPQETQYF | TGCGCCAGCAGCCAAGAGGGGACGGGGGGCCCTCAAGAGACCCAGTACTTC
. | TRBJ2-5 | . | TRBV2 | CASSGGLAQETQYF | TGTGCCAGCAGTGGAGGGCTAGCCCAAGAGACCCAGTACTTC
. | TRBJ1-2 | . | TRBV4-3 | CASSQSLSLGLSYGYTF | TGCGCCAGCAGCCAAAGCCTCTCGCTGGGACTCTCTTATGGCTACACCTTC
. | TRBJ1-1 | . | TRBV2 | CASTRENTEAFF | TGTGCCAGCACCAGGGAGAACACTGAAGCTTTCTTT
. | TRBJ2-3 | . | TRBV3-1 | CASSQTYTQYF | TGTGCCAGCAGCCAAACCTATACGCAGTATTTT
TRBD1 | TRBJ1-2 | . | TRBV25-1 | CASSDPGGVGYGHTF | TGTGCCAGCAGTGACCCAGGGGGCGTTGGCTATGGCCACACCTTC
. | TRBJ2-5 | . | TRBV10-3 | CAISEEGSLEETQYF | TGTGCCATCAGTGAGGAGGGCAGTCTAGAAGAGACCCAGTACTTC
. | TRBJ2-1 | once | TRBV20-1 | CSASRDFRLSYNEQFF | TGCAGTGCTAGTCGGGACTTTCGACTCTCCTACAATGAGCAGTTCTTC
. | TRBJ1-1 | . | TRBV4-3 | CASSPPDGGLTEAFF | TGCGCCAGCAGCCCCCCCGACGGGGGGCTCACTGAAGCTTTCTTT
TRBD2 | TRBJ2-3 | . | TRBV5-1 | CASSGGGLAGGHTDTQYF | TGCGCCAGCAGCGGCGGCGGATTAGCGGGGGGGCATACAGATACGCAGTATTTT
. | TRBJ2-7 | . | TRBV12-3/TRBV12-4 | CASSENQGYRVYEQYF | TGTGCCAGCAGTGAGAATCAGGGATATAGGGTCTACGAGCAGTACTTC
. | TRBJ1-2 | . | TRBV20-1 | CSARDLVRGIYGYTF | TGCAGTGCTAGAGATTTAGTGAGGGGGATCTATGGCTACACCTTC
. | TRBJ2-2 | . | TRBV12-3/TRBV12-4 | CASSLSVGTQNTGELFF | TGTGCCAGCAGTTTAAGTGTGGGGACACAGAACACCGGGGAGCTGTTTTTT
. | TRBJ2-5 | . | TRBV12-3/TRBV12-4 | CASKGMASYNEQYF | TGTGCCAGCAAGGGTATGGCTTCCTACAATGAGCAGTACTTC
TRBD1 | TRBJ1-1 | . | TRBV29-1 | CSELPGGDGTEAFF | TGCAGTGAACTTCCAGGGGGCGATGGGACTGAAGCTTTCTTT
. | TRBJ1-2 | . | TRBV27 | CASSARFSSSSNYGYTF | TGTGCCAGCTCAGCAAGGTTCTCGTCCTCTTCCAACTATGGCTACACCTTC
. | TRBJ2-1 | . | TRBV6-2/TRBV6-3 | CASSPTYSYNEQFF | TGTGCCAGCAGCCCGACTTACAGCTACAATGAGCAGTTCTTC
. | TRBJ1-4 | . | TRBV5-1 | CASSLALSLAGPEKLFF | TGCGCCAGCAGCTTGGCCTTATCGTTGGCAGGGCCGGAAAAACTGTTTTTT
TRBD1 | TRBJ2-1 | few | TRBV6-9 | CASSYSTGTGHYNEQFF | TGTGCCAGCAGTTATTCAACCGGGACAGGGCACTACAATGAGCAGTTCTTC
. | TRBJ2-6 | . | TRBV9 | CASSLEVGRASGANVLTF | TGTGCCAGCAGCTTAGAGGTGGGGAGAGCGTCTGGGGCCAACGTCCTGACTTTC
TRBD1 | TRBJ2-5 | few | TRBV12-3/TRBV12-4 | CASSRQGRRGTQYF | TGTGCCAGCAGCAGACAGGGACGGAGAGGGACCCAGTACTTC
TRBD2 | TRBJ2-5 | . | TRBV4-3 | CASSQGLAGALNQETQYF | TGCGCCAGCAGCCAAGGGCTAGCGGGGGCCCTAAACCAAGAGACCCAGTACTTC
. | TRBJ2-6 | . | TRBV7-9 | CASSLIRGASGANVLTF | TGTGCCAGCAGCTTGATTCGCGGAGCCTCTGGGGCCAACGTCCTGACTTTC
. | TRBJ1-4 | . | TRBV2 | CASSEMGGEVEKLFF | TGTGCCAGCAGTGAAATGGGGGGAGAAGTTGAAAAACTGTTTTTT
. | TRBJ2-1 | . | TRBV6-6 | CASSYGGGLALSNERFF | TGTGCCAGCAGTTACGGAGGGGGTCTAGCACTATCCAATGAGCGGTTCTTC
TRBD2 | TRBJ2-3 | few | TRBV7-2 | CASGGEKRGGTDDTQYF | TGTGCCAGCGGGGGGGAGAAGCGGGGGGGCACGGACGATACGCAGTATTTT
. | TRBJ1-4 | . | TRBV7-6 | CASSLGVSYNEKLFF | TGTGCCAGCAGCTTAGGGGTTAGTTACAATGAAAAACTGTTTTTT
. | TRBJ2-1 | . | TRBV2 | CASSWSGADNEQFF | TGTGCCAGCAGTTGGAGCGGAGCTGACAATGAGCAGTTCTTC
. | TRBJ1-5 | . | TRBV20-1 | CSAKTYSNQPQHF | TGCAGTGCTAAAACATATAGCAATCAGCCCCAGCATTTT